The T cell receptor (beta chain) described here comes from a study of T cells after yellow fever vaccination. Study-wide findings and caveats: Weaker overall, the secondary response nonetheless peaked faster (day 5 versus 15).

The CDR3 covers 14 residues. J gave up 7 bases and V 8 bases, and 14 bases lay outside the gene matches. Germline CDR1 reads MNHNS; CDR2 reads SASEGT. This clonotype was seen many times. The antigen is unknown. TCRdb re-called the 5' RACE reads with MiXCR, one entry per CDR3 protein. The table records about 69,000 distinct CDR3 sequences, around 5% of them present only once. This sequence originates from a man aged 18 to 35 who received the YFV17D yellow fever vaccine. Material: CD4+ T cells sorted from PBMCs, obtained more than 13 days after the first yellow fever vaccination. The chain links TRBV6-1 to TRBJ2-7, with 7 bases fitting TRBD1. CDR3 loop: CASRYRGRMGEQYF. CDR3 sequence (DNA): TGTGCCAGCCGGTATAGGGGGCGGATGGGTGAGCAGTACTTC.